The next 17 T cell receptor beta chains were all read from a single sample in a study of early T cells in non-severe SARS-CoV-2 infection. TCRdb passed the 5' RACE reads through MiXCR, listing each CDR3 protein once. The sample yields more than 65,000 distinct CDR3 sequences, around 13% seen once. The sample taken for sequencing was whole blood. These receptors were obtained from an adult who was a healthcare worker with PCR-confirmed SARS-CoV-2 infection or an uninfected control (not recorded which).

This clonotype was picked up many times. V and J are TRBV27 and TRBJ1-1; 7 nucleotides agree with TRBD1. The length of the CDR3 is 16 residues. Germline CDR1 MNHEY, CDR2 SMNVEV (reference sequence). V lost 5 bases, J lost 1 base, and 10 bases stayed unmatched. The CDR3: CASSVLRQGSNTEAFF. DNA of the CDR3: TGTGCCAGCAGTGTTCTTCGACAGGGTTCGAACACTGAAGCTTTCTTT.

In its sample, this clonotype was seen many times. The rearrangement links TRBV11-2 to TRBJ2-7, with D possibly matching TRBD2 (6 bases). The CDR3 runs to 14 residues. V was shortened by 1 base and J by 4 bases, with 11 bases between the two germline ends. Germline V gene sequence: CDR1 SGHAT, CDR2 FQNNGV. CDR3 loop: CASSLVETRYEQYF. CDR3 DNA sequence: TGTGCCAGCAGCTTAGTTGAGACTAGATACGAGCAGTACTTC.

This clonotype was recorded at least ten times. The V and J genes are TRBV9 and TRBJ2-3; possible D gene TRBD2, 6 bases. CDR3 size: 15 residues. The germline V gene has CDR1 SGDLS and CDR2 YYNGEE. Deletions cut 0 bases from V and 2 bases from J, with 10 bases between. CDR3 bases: TGTGCCAGCAGCGTAGAGCCTAGCGACACAGATACGCAGTATTTT. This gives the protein CASSVEPSDTDTQYF.

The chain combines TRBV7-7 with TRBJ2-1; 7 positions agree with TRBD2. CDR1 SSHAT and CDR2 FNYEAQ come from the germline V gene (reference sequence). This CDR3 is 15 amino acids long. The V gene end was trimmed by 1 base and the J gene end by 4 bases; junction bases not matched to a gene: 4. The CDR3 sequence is CASSLGAGPYNEQFF. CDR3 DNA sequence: TGTGCCAGCAGCTTAGGAGCGGGACCTTACAATGAGCAGTTCTTC.

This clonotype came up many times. The CDR3 protein is CSASLGWTGKKLSGSISYNEQFF. CDR3 bases: TGCAGTGCTTCCCTAGGCTGGACAGGAAAAAAGCTTAGCGGGAGCATCTCCTACAATGAGCAGTTCTTC. The chain combines TRBV20-1 with TRBJ2-1; 9 nucleotides agree with TRBD2. The ends lost 5 bases at V and 0 bases at J; junction bases unmatched: 29. From germline, CDR1 is DFQATT and CDR2 SNEGSKA (reference sequence). This CDR3 is 23 amino acids long.

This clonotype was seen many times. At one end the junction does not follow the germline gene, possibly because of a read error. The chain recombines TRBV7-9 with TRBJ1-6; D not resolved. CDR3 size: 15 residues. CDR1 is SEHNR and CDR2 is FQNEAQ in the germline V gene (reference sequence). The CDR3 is CASSQDKEDNSPLHF. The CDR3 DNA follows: TGTGCCAGCAGCCAAGACAAGGAGGATAATTCACCCCTCCATTTT. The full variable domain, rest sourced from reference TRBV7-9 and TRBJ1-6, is DTGVSQNPRHKITKRGQNVTFRCDPISEHNRLYWYRQTLGQGPEFLTYFQNEAQLEKSRLLSDRFSAERPKGSFSTLEIQRTEQGDSAMYLCASSQDKEDNSPLHFGNGTRLTVT.

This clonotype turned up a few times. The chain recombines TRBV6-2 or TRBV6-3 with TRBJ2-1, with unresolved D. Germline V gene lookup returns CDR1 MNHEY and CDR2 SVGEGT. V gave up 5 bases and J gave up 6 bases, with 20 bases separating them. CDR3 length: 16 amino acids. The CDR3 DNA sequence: TGTGCCAGCAGTCATCGAACCGGACCCTACCCCAATGAGCAGTTCTTC. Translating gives CASSHRTGPYPNEQFF.

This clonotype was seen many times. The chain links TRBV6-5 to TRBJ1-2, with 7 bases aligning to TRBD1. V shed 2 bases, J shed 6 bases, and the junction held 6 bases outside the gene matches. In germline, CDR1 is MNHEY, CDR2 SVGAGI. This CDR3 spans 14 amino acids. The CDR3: CASSYRGQRNGYTF. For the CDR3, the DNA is TGTGCCAGCAGTTACAGGGGGCAGAGGAATGGCTACACCTTC.

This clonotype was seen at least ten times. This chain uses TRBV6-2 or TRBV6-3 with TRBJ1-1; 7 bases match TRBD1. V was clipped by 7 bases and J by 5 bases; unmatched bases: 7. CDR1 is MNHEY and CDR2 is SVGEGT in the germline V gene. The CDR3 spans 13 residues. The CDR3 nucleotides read TGTGCCAGCATTAACAGGGGAGGAACTGAAGCTTTCTTT. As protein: CASINRGGTEAFF.

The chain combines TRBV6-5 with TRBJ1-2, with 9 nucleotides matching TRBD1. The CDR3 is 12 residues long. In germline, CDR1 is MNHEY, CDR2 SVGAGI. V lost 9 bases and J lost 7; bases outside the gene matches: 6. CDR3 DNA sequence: TGTGCCAGTACCGGGACAGGGACTGGCTACACCTTC. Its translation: CASTGTGTGYTF.

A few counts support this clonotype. The CDR3 spells CASCLSDGNTIYF. The CDR3 DNA is TGTGCTTCCTGCTTATCAGATGGAAACACCATATATTTT. The chain is built from TRBV12-5 and TRBJ1-3; no firm D call. Germline V lookup: CDR1 LGHNT, CDR2 FRNRAP. The CDR3 consists of 13 residues. V was trimmed by 11 bases and J by 3 bases, leaving 14 bases between them.

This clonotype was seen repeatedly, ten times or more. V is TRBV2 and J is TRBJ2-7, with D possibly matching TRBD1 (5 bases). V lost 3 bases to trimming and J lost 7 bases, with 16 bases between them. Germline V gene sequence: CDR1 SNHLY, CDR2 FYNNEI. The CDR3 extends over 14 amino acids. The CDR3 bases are TGTGCCAGCAGTGAGGCAGGGCCTCTGAAAGAGCAGTACTTC. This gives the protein CASSEAGPLKEQYF.

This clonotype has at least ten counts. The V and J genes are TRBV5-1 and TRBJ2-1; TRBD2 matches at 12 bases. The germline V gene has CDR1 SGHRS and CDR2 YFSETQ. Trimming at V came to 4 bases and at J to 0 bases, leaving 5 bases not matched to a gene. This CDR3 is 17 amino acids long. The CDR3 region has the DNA TGCGCCAGCAGCCGGACTAGCGGGGCCCTCTCCTACAATGAGCAGTTCTTC. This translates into CASSRTSGALSYNEQFF.

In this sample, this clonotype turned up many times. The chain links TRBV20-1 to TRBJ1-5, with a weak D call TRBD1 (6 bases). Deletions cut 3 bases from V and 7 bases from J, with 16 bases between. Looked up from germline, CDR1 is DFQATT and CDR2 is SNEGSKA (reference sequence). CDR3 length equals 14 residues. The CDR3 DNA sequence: TGCAGTGCTAGGGCTAACACAGGGTCCCAGCCCCAGCATTTT. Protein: CSARANTGSQPQHF.

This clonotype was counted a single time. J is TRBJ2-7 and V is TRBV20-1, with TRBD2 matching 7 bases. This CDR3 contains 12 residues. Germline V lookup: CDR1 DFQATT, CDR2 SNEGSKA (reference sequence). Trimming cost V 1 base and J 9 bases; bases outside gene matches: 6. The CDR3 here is CSARAGTGGQYF. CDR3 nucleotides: TGCAGTGCTAGAGCGGGAACGGGGGGGCAGTACTTC.

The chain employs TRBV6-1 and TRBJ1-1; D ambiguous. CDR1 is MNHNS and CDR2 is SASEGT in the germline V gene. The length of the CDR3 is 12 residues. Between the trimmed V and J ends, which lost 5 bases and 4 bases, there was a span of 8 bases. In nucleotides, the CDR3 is TGTGCCAGCAGTTTGGTGAGCACTGAAGCTTTCTTT. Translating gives CASSLVSTEAFF.

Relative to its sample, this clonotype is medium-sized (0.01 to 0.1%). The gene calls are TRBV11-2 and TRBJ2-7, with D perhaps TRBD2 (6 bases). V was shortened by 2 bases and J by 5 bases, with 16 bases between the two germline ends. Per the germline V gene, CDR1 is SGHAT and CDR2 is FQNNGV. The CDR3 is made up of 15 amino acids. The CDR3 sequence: CASSLSQRRADEQYF. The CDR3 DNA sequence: TGTGCCAGCAGCTTATCGCAAAGGAGGGCCGACGAGCAGTACTTC.